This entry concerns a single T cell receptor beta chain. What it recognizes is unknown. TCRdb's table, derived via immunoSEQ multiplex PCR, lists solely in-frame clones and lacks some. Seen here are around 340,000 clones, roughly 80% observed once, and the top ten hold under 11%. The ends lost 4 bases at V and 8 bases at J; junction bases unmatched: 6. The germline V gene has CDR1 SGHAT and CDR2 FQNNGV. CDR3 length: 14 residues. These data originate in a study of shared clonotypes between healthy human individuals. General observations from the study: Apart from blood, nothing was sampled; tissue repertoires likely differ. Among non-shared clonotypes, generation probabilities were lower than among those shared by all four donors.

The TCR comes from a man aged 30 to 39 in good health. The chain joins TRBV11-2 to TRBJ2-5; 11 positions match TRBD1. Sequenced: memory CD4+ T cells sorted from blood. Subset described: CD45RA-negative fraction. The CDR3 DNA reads TGTGCCAGCAGCTCCGGGACAGGGGGAAGAACCCAGTACTTC. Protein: CASSSGTGGRTQYF. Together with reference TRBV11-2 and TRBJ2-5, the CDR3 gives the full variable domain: EAGVAQSPRYKIIEKRQSVAFWCNPISGHATLYWYQQILGQGPKLLIQFQNNGVVDDSQLPKDRFSAERLKGVDSTLKIQPAKLEDSAVYLCASSSGTGGRTQYFGPGTRLLVL.